This TCR beta chain was obtained from a study of T cell responses to AZD1222 COVID-19 vaccine. Turning to this clone: Its antigen remains unknown.

Germline values: CDR1 SGHTA, CDR2 FQGNSA. The V and J ends lost 0 bases and 4 bases respectively, with 10 bases between them. The CDR3 is 15 amino acids. The table came from immunoSEQ multiplex PCR; TCRdb's copy has only in-frame clones and leaves some out. The table shows 140,000 to 150,000 clones, with under 95% occurring only once. Study conclusions and caveats: Variant regions that are unmutated are reportedly the target of nearly half of spike-specific TCRs. The study identified only a handful of AZD1222 recipients as seropositive at baseline. No repertoire was sampled before or during the peak T cell response, only after it.

This sequence was found in an adult who received the MenACWY meningococcal vaccine as a control. V and J are TRBV7-2 and TRBJ2-1; D is undetermined. The sample here was peripheral blood, taken 28 days after the second dose of the MenACWY control vaccine. CDR3 sequence: CASSLAPEVYNEQFF. The CDR3 DNA sequence: TGTGCCAGCAGCTTAGCTCCGGAAGTATACAATGAGCAGTTCTTC.